This TCR beta chain is drawn from a study of blood T cells in healthy people across ages. The overall study: About one barcoded beta molecule per two T cells came from capture by template switching. Study-wide results and caveats: Investigators viewed diversity estimates from one million T cells as underestimates, the study reported.

A second PCR of about 7 to 12 cycles used a sample-barcoded 5' primer and a J-beta primer mix. Sequencing of every sample gave 2.5 million or more CDR3-containing paired-end reads. TCRdb reprocessed the 5' RACE reads with MiXCR, giving one entry per CDR3 protein. The data hold roughly 1,500,000 distinct CDR3 sequences, with 35% to 45% observed a single time. The CDR3 runs to 14 residues. CDR1 SGHTA and CDR2 FQGTGA come from the germline V gene. Trimming cost V 3 bases and J 3 bases, with 9 bases left between them. Note on this clonotype: Its matching antigen is unknown.

The J gene is TRBJ1-5, the V gene TRBV7-3, with D unresolved. The clonotype comes from a woman between 18 and 30 years old in good health. The sequencing sample was made of blood. CDR3 in DNA: TGTGCCAGCAGCTTGAGGCGATTCAATCAGCCCCAGCATTTT. As protein: CASSLRRFNQPQHF.